This T cell receptor beta chain was sequenced during a study of T cell repertoires in cytomegalovirus infection. In TCRdb, the reads were re-called with MiXCR into one record per CDR3 protein. The sample contains some 400,000 distinct CDR3 sequences, approximately 31% of which appear only once. Study results and limitations: Totalled public TCR beta family frequency picked out people who carried CMV plus the relevant HLA. Dominant in the ex vivo response were TCR beta clonotypes restricted by HLA-C and specific for CMV.

Germline CDR1 reads SNHLY; CDR2 reads FYNNEI. The CDR3 is 15 amino acids. Trimming removed 7 bases from V and 0 bases from J, with 13 bases in between. Comments on this clonotype: As yet, its antigen is unknown.

Sequencing was carried out using PBMCs. The TCR originated in a human donor in good health (CMV status not recorded). Some clones in this sample may be carry-over from other donors' samples. The chain couples TRBV2 to TRBJ2-1; D is unclear. CDR3: CASIQNTASYNEQFF. Here the CDR3 DNA reads TGTGCCAGCATTCAGAATACGGCCTCCTACAATGAGCAGTTCTTC.